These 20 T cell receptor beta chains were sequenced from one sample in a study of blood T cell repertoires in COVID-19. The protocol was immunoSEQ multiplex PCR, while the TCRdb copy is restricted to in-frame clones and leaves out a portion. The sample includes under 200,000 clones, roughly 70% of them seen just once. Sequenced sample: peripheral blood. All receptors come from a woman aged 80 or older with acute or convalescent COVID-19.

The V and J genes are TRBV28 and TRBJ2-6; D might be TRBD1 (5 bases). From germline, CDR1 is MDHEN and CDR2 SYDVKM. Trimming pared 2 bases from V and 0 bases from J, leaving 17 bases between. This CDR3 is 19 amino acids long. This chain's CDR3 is CASSLDIDRLVSGANVLTF. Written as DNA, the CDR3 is TGTGCCAGCAGTTTAGATATTGACAGATTAGTCTCTGGGGCCAACGTCCTGACTTTC.

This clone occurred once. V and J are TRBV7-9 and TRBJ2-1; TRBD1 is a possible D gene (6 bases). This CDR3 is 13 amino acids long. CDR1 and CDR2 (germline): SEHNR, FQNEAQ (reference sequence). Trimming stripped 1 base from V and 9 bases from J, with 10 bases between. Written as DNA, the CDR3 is TGTGCCAGCAGCTTAGACCTGACAGGTGAGCAGTTCTTC. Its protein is CASSLDLTGEQFF. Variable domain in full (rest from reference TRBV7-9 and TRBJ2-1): DTGVSQNPRHKITKRGQNVTFRCDPISEHNRLYWYRQTLGQGPEFLTYFQNEAQLEKSRLLSDRFSAERPKGSFSTLEIQRTEQGDSAMYLCASSLDLTGEQFFGPGTRLTVL.

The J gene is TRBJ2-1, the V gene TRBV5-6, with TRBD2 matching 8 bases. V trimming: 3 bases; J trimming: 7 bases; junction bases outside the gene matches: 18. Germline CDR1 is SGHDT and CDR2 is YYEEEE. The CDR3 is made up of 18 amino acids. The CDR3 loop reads CASSSFSFGGGGGNEQFF. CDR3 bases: TGTGCCAGCAGCTCCTTCTCTTTTGGGGGAGGCGGGGGGAATGAGCAGTTCTTC.

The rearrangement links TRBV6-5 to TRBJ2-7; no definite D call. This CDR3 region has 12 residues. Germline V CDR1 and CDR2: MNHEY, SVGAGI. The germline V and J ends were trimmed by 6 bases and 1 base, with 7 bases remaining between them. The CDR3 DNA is TGTGCCAGCAGCGGAGTATCCTACGAGCAGTACTTC. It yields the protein CASSGVSYEQYF.

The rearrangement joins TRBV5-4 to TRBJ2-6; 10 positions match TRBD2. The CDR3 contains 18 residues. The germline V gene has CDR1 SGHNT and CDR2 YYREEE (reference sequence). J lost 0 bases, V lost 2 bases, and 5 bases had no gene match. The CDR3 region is CASSFPLAGISGANVLTF. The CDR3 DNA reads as TGTGCCAGCAGCTTTCCACTAGCGGGAATCTCTGGGGCCAACGTCCTGACTTTC. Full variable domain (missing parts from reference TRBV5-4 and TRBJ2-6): ETGVTQSPTHLIKTRGQQVTLRCSSQSGHNTVSWYQQALGQGPQFIFQYYREEENGRGNFPPRFSGLQFPNYSSELNVNALELDDSALYLCASSFPLAGISGANVLTFGAGSRLTVL.

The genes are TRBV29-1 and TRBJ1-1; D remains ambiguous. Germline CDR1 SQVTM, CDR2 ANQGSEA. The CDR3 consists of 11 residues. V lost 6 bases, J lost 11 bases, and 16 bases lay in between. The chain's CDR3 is CSVGQAVPAFF. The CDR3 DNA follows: TGCAGCGTCGGCCAAGCGGTGCCGGCTTTCTTT.

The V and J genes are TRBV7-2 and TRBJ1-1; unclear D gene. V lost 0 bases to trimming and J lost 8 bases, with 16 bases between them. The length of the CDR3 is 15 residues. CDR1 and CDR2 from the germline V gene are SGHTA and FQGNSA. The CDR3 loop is CASSLARYSSGEAFF. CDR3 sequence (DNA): TGTGCCAGCAGCTTAGCGCGGTACAGTTCGGGGGAAGCTTTCTTT.

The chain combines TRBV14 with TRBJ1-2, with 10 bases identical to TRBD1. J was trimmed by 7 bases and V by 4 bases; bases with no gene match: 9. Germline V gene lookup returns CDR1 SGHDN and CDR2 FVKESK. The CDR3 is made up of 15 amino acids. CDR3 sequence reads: CASSPTGTGASGYTF. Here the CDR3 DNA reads TGTGCCAGCAGCCCGACAGGGACAGGGGCAAGTGGCTACACCTTC. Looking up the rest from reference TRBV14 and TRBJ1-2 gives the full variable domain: EAGVTQFPSHSVIEKGQTVTLRCDPISGHDNLYWYRRVMGKEIKFLLHFVKESKQDESGMPNNRFLAERTGGTYSTLKVQPAELEDSGVYFCASSPTGTGASGYTFGSGTRLTVV.

CDR3 nucleotide sequence: TGTGCCAGCAGCCCTACAGGGGGCGCGTCTGGAAACACCATATATTTT. It specifies CASSPTGGASGNTIYF. The chain couples TRBV7-2 to TRBJ1-3; the match to TRBD1 covers 9 bases. The CDR3 length is 16 residues. Germline loops: CDR1 SGHTA, CDR2 FQGNSA. The junction had 6 bases not matched to a gene; V was cut back by 5 bases and J by 1 base.

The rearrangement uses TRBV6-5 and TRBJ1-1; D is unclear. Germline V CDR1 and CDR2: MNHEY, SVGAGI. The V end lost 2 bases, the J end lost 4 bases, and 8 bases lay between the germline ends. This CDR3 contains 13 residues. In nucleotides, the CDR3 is TGTGCCAGCAGTTACCTTTCCTCCACTGAAGCTTTCTTT. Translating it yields CASSYLSSTEAFF.

CDR3 protein: CASSVTGEKSGNTIYF. CDR3 DNA sequence: TGTGCCAGCAGCGTAACAGGGGAGAAGTCTGGAAACACCATATATTTT. The genes are TRBV9 and TRBJ1-3, with 7 nucleotides matching TRBD1. Germline V gene lookup returns CDR1 SGDLS and CDR2 YYNGEE. The trim removed 1 base at V and 1 base at J, leaving 5 bases unmatched. The CDR3 covers 16 residues.

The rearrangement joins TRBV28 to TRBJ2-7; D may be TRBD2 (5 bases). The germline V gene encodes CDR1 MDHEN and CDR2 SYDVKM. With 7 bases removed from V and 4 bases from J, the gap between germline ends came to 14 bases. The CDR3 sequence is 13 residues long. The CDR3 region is CASTETSNYEQYF. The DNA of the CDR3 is TGTGCCAGCACAGAAACTAGTAATTACGAGCAGTACTTC.

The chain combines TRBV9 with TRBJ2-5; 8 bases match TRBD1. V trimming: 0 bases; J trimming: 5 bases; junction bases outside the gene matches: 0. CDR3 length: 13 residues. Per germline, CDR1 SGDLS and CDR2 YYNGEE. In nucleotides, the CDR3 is TGTGCCAGCAGCGTAGGACAGGGGGAGACCCAGTACTTC. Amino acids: CASSVGQGETQYF.

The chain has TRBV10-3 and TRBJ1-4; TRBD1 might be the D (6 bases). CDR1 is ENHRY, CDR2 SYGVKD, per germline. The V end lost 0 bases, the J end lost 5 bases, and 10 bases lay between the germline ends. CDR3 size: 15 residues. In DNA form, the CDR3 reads TGTGCCATCAGTGAGTCACTGGGACAAAATGAAAAACTGTTTTTT. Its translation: CAISESLGQNEKLFF.

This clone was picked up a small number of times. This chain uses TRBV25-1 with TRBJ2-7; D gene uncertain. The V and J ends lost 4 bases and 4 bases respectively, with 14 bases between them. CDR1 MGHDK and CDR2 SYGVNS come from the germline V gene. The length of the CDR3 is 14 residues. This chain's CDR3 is CASSGLDLTYEQYF. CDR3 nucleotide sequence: TGTGCCAGCAGTGGATTAGACTTGACTTACGAGCAGTACTTC.

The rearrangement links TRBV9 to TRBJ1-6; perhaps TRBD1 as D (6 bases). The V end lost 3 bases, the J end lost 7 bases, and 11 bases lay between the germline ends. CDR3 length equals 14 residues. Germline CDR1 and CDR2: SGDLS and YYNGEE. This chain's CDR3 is CASSGQGSNSPLHF. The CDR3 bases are TGTGCCAGCAGCGGGCAGGGGTCCAATTCACCCCTCCACTTT.

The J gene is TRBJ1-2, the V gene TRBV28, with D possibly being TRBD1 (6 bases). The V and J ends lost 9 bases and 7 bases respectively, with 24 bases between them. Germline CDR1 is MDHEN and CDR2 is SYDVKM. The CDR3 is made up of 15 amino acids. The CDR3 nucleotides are TGTGCCAGGTCCTCCGCCTGGCAGGGGCAAAGTGGCTACACCTTC. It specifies CARSSAWQGQSGYTF.

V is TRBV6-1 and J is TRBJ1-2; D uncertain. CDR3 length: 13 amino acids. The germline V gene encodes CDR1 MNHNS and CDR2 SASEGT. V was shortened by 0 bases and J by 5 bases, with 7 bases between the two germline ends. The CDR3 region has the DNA TGTGCCAGCAGTGAAGCGGCCTTTTATGGCTACACCTTC. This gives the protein CASSEAAFYGYTF.

CDR3 in DNA: TGTGCCAGCAGCTTAATGCGAGGGGGAATTGGGGCCAACGTCCTGACTTTC. This translates into CASSLMRGGIGANVLTF. The V and J genes are TRBV11-3 and TRBJ2-6; perhaps TRBD1 as D (6 bases). This CDR3 comprises 17 residues. The V and J ends lost 2 bases and 3 bases respectively, with 14 bases between them. Germline-derived CDR1 and CDR2 are SGHNT and YENEEA. Complete variable domain (other parts from reference TRBV11-3 and TRBJ2-6): EAGVVQSPRYKIIEKKQPVAFWCNPISGHNTLYWYLQNLGQGPELLIRYENEEAVDDSQLPKDRFSAERLKGVDSTLKIQPAELGDSAVYLCASSLMRGGIGANVLTFGAGSRLTVL.

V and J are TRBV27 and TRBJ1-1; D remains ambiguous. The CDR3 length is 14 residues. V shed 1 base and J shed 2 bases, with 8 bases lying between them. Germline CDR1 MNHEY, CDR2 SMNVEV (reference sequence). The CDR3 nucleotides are TGTGCCAGCAGTTTATTCCGGACTAACACTGAAGCTTTCTTT. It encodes CASSLFRTNTEAFF.